This T cell receptor (beta chain) was profiled in a study of T-cell reconstitution after alpha-beta-depleted transplantation in children. Study-wide findings and caveats: Newly generated T cells supplied most T-cell counts and diversity one year post-transplant.

The CDR3 length is 17 residues. Per the germline V gene, CDR1 is SGDLS and CDR2 is YYNGEE. Between the trimmed V and J ends, which lost 0 bases and 0 bases, there was a span of 14 bases. This sample's TCRbeta library carried unique molecular identifier barcodes. TCRdb reanalysed the PCR reads using MiXCR and keeps one entry per CDR3 protein. The table has around 420,000 distinct CDR3 sequences, 16% seen once. About this clonotype itself: The antigen remains unidentified.

The gene calls are TRBV9 and TRBJ2-3; D might be TRBD2 (6 bases). This receptor was obtained from a boy under three years old who had a stem cell transplant for Wiskott-Aldrich syndrome, so the T cells may come from the graft donor. Source: PBMCs, mostly from graft donor cells, taken 360 days after TCRalphabeta/CD19-depleted stem cell transplant. The chain's CDR3 is CASSVEGGAGSTDTQYF. Written as DNA, the CDR3 is TGTGCCAGCAGCGTAGAGGGCGGGGCCGGGAGCACAGATACGCAGTATTTT.